These 2 T cell receptor beta chains originate from one sample sequenced in a study of post-analysis software for immune sequencing data. The antigens these receptors bind are not known. cDNA libraries for TCR beta contained unique molecular identifiers. MiXCR, applied by TCRdb to the PCR reads, yields one record per CDR3 protein. The table includes roughly 700,000 distinct CDR3 sequences, 25% to 30% detected once. Study results and caveats: There were roughly 5 TRBV segments more frequent in patients than controls, and TRBV5-6, TRBV5-1 and TRBV20-1 were among them.

The sequenced material came from blood. These receptors all come from a girl aged 5-17 years with multiple sclerosis.

This clonotype has a count of ten or more. Here the CDR3 DNA reads TGCAGCGTTGTCGAGGGGTCGAGGGAGCAGTACTTC. It is translated as CSVVEGSREQYF. The chain carries TRBV29-1 and TRBJ2-7; the D call may be TRBD1 or TRBD2 (5 bases each). From germline, CDR1 is SQVTM and CDR2 ANQGSEA. The germline V and J ends were trimmed by 4 bases and 7 bases, with 14 bases remaining between them. The CDR3 length is 12 residues.

The chain couples TRBV5-4 to TRBJ2-1; D is uncertain. The germline V and J ends were trimmed by 0 bases and 8 bases, with 6 bases remaining between them. The germline V gene has CDR1 SGHNT and CDR2 YYREEE (reference sequence). This CDR3 spans 12 amino acids. The CDR3 is CASSLGNYEQFF. CDR3 coding DNA: TGTGCCAGCAGCTTGGGGAACTATGAGCAGTTCTTC.